A single sample gave rise to the 21 T cell receptor beta chains below, sequenced in a study of blood T cells in healthy people across ages (dated by TCRdb to between 2014 and 2016). Libraries were prepared through 5' RACE. A second PCR of roughly 7 to 11 cycles was performed with a sample-barcoded 5' primer and a J-beta primer mix. TCRdb reworked the public reads: Q25 trimming with fastp, MiXCR clone assembly, productive beta chains retained. One record per CDR3 amino acid sequence lists the most common genes and DNA. The sample data list 1,800,000 or so distinct CDR3 sequences, and about two fifths of these were observed just once. Under 30% of the sample goes to the ten largest clones. Sequencing used blood. The receptors originated from a human donor in good health.

This clonotype was observed a handful of times. The rearrangement joins TRBV5-1 to TRBJ1-6; TRBD1 matches 8 bases. V shed 4 bases, J shed 7 bases, and the junction held 10 bases outside the gene matches. Germline V lookup: CDR1 SGHRS, CDR2 YFSETQ. The CDR3 totals 16 residues. CDR3 sequence reads: CASSPTVRQGNSPLHF. The CDR3 coding sequence is TGCGCCAGCAGCCCAACCGTCCGACAGGGGAATTCACCCCTCCACTTT. Filled out from reference TRBV5-1 and TRBJ1-6, the complete variable domain reads KAGVTQTPRYLIKTRGQQVTLSCSPISGHRSVSWYQQTPGQGLQFLFEYFSETQRNKGNFPGRFSGRQFSNSRSEMNVSTLELGDSALYLCASSPTVRQGNSPLHFGNGTRLTVT.

This clonotype was detected a few times. The V call is TRBV20-1, the J call TRBJ1-2; D remains ambiguous. V gave up 6 bases and J gave up 6 bases, with 11 bases separating them. This CDR3 is 11 amino acids long. In germline, CDR1 is DFQATT, CDR2 SNEGSKA (reference sequence). CDR3 nucleotides: TGCAGTGCCCGGACCCCGGATGGCTACACCTTC. Translation: CSARTPDGYTF.

This clonotype has more than one count but fewer than ten. V is TRBV29-1 and J is TRBJ2-7; no firm D call. Trimming removed 4 bases from V and 3 bases from J, with 10 bases in between. CDR3 length: 12 amino acids. CDR1 and CDR2 from the germline V gene are SQVTM and ANQGSEA. In DNA, the CDR3 is TGCAGCGTTGTTGACGGCAACTACGAGCAGTACTTC. It translates to CSVVDGNYEQYF.

As DNA, the CDR3 is TGTGCCAACTCCGCGGACAGGGACATCTATGGCTACACCTTC. It encodes CANSADRDIYGYTF. This chain connects TRBV10-3 to TRBJ1-2, with 8 bases identical to TRBD1. CDR3 length: 14 residues. Per germline, CDR1 ENHRY and CDR2 SYGVKD. V was clipped by 10 bases and J by 4 bases; unmatched bases: 11.

The chain uses TRBV6-6 and TRBJ2-3; D remains ambiguous. Germline CDR1 is MNHNY and CDR2 is SVGAGI (reference sequence). This CDR3 comprises 14 residues. V was clipped by 0 bases and J by 4 bases, with 8 bases between them. The CDR3 nucleotides read TGTGCCAGCAGTTACTCCCATTCCCCAGATACGCAGTATTTT. This encodes CASSYSHSPDTQYF.

The rearrangement links TRBV20-1 to TRBJ1-4; tentatively, D is TRBD1 (5 bases). Trimming took 0 bases from V and 4 from J, leaving 12 bases between them. CDR3 length: 15 amino acids. The germline V gene encodes CDR1 DFQATT and CDR2 SNEGSKA (reference sequence). Written as DNA, the CDR3 is TGCAGTGCTAGAGACAGGCGGGGGAGTAATGAAAAACTGTTTTTT. Translating gives CSARDRRGSNEKLFF.

The count of this clonotype is one. The V and J genes are TRBV7-9 and TRBJ2-6, with D perhaps matching TRBD2 (6 bases). The CDR3 runs to 20 residues. The germline V gene has CDR1 SEHNR and CDR2 FQNEAQ (reference sequence). The V and J ends lost 1 base and 0 bases respectively, with 19 bases between them. This chain's CDR3 is CASSLDWGVEENSGANVLTF. In DNA form, the CDR3 reads TGTGCCAGCAGCTTAGATTGGGGGGTAGAAGAAAACTCTGGGGCCAACGTCCTGACTTTC. Based on the CDR3 plus reference TRBV7-9 and TRBJ2-6, the full variable domain is DTGVSQNPRHKITKRGQNVTFRCDPISEHNRLYWYRQTLGQGPEFLTYFQNEAQLEKSRLLSDRFSAERPKGSFSTLEIQRTEQGDSAMYLCASSLDWGVEENSGANVLTFGAGSRLTVL.

This clonotype occurred a few times. V and J are TRBV6-5 and TRBJ1-5; a possible D gene is TRBD1 (6 bases). Germline assignment: CDR1 MNHEY and CDR2 SVGAGI. Trimming cost V 10 bases and J 4 bases, with 11 bases left between them. The CDR3 is 12 residues long. The CDR3 DNA follows: TGTGCCACCAGAACAGGGAATCAGCCCCAGCATTTT. Protein product: CATRTGNQPQHF.

The genes are TRBV12-3 or TRBV12-4 and TRBJ2-3; unclear D gene. This CDR3 is built from 12 residues. V was trimmed by 7 bases and J by 4 bases, leaving 9 bases between them. Here the CDR3 reads CASTRWADTQYF. The DNA for the CDR3 is TGTGCCAGCACCCGATGGGCAGATACGCAGTATTTT.

V gene TRBV28 combines with J gene TRBJ1-4; D is unresolved. This CDR3 has 14 amino acids. Looked up from germline, CDR1 is MDHEN and CDR2 is SYDVKM. Trimming took 2 bases from V and 4 from J, leaving 8 bases between them. As DNA, the CDR3 is TGTGCCAGCAGTTTACTAAGAGATAATGAAAAACTGTTTTTT. Its translation: CASSLLRDNEKLFF.

The chain recombines TRBV20-1 with TRBJ1-2; D is ambiguous. CDR3 length: 11 residues. Germline loops: CDR1 DFQATT, CDR2 SNEGSKA (reference sequence). Trimming removed 3 bases from V and 8 bases from J, with 10 bases in between. For the CDR3, the DNA is TGCAGTGCTAGTGCAGCGGGCGGCTACACCTTC. It yields the protein CSASAAGGYTF.

The chain carries TRBV5-1 and TRBJ1-6; TRBD1 is a possible D gene (5 bases). CDR1 and CDR2 from the germline V gene are SGHRS and YFSETQ. V gave up 4 bases and J gave up 4 bases, with 15 bases separating them. This CDR3 contains 16 residues. CDR3 sequence reads: CASSPRRGQYNSPLHF. CDR3 sequence (DNA): TGCGCCAGCAGCCCGAGGCGGGGCCAGTATAATTCACCCCTCCACTTT.

The CDR3: CASSDLRVEFF. CDR3 nucleotides: TGTGCCAGTAGCGATCTCAGGGTAGAGTTCTTC. The chain joins TRBV24-1 to TRBJ2-1, with D possibly being TRBD1 or TRBD2 (5 bases each). V lost 11 bases to trimming and J lost 14 bases, with 18 bases between them. The CDR3 has 11 residues. Germline CDR1 is KGHDR and CDR2 is SFDVKD.

The chain uses TRBV29-1 and TRBJ2-1, with D maybe TRBD1 (6 bases). Per germline, CDR1 SQVTM and CDR2 ANQGSEA. The CDR3 spans 15 residues. Trimming took off 3 bases at V and 6 bases at J, with 18 bases between the two ends. For the CDR3, the DNA is TGCAGCGTTGAGCCCAGGGGACACGAGATCAATGAGCAGTTCTTC. It encodes CSVEPRGHEINEQFF.

This clonotype was picked up a small number of times. The chain recombines TRBV4-3 with TRBJ2-5; D is possibly TRBD1 (5 bases). Per germline, CDR1 LGHNA and CDR2 YSLEER. Trimming stripped 3 bases from V and 2 bases from J, with 16 bases between. The CDR3 sequence is 16 residues long. CDR3 in DNA: TGCGCCAGCAGCCAGGTCTGGGGCAGGGATCAAGAGACCCAGTACTTC. Protein: CASSQVWGRDQETQYF.

The rearrangement joins TRBV12-3 or TRBV12-4 to TRBJ2-5, with D perhaps matching TRBD1 or TRBD2 (5 bases each). Trimming took 6 bases from V and 1 from J, leaving 12 bases between them. This CDR3 contains 14 residues. Here the CDR3 reads CASSAWGTQETQYF. The DNA of the CDR3 is TGTGCCAGCAGCGCTTGGGGGACCCAAGAGACCCAGTACTTC.

The rearrangement joins TRBV11-3 to TRBJ2-2; tentative D call: TRBD2 (7 bases). Per germline, CDR1 SGHNT and CDR2 YENEEA. Trimming removed 10 bases from V and 5 bases from J, with 17 bases in between. CDR3 length: 14 residues. CDR3 sequence: CATRGAGNTGELFF. CDR3 in DNA: TGTGCCACCCGGGGGGCAGGGAATACCGGGGAGCTGTTTTTT.

This clonotype was seen at least ten times. The chain uses TRBV12-3 or TRBV12-4 and TRBJ1-1, with D uncertain. The CDR3 length is 13 residues. Trimming took 3 bases from V and 1 from J, leaving 6 bases between them. The CDR3 DNA sequence: TGTGCCAGCAGTTTTGCGGGGAACACTGAAGCTTTCTTT. Translated: CASSFAGNTEAFF.

This clonotype was seen more than once but under ten times. V and J are TRBV12-3 or TRBV12-4 and TRBJ2-1; D is possibly TRBD1 or TRBD2 (5 bases each). Trimming stripped 1 base from V and 9 bases from J, with 10 bases between. This CDR3 is 13 amino acids long. In DNA, the CDR3 is TGTGCCAGCAGTTTAGGTACTAGGGGTGAGCAGTTCTTC. Its translation is CASSLGTRGEQFF.

This clonotype turned up a few times. The V and J genes are TRBV27 and TRBJ2-4; no clear D. Germline V gives CDR1 MNHEY, CDR2 SMNVEV (reference sequence). CDR3 length: 13 residues. Trimming removed 6 bases at V and 5 bases at J, with 11 bases between. As DNA, the CDR3 is TGTGCCAGCAGATCCTTCAGAGAAAACATTCAGTACTTC. It yields the protein CASRSFRENIQYF.

Comment on this clonotype: The junction departs from germline at one end; a sequencing error may be responsible. V gene TRBV7-2 combines with J gene TRBJ1-6, with 9 nucleotides matching TRBD1. Germline V gives CDR1 SGHTA, CDR2 FQGNSA. The CDR3 totals 15 residues. The CDR3 region has the DNA TGTGCCAGCAGCTTAATTAGACAGGGGGATTCACCCCCCCACTTT. Its protein product is CASSLIRQGDSPPHF.